One and the same sample provided the 17 T cell receptor beta chains below, sequenced in a study of CD8 T cells in Susac syndrome. RNA, at about 0.5 to 1 ug, was reverse transcribed with random hexamers. TCRdb recomputed calls from the immunoSEQ multiplex PCR reads with MiXCR, one row per CDR3 protein. The table records roughly 170,000 distinct CDR3 sequences, 93% of them present only once. Sequenced sample: CD4+ T cells from PBMCs. The origin of the receptors is a human donor with multiple sclerosis.

The rearrangement joins TRBV3-1 to TRBJ2-5; the match to TRBD2 covers 7 bases. The CDR3 is 14 amino acids. Per the germline V gene, CDR1 is LGHDT and CDR2 is YNNKEL (reference sequence). V shed 4 bases, J shed 7 bases, and the junction held 9 bases outside the gene matches. CDR3 in amino acids: CASSLGTILPTQYF. The CDR3 coding sequence is TGTGCCAGCAGCCTAGGGACTATCCTCCCGACCCAGTACTTC.

The gene calls are TRBV28 and TRBJ2-5, with 8 bases aligning to TRBD1. V was pared by 6 bases and J by 1 base, with 7 bases of the junction left unmatched. CDR3 length: 15 residues. Germline assignment: CDR1 MDHEN and CDR2 SYDVKM. CDR3 amino acids: CASRKGGQGQETQYF. CDR3 coding DNA: TGTGCCAGCAGAAAGGGCGGACAGGGCCAAGAGACCCAGTACTTC. The whole variable domain, remainder taken from reference TRBV28 and TRBJ2-5, is DVKVTQSSRYLVKRTGEKVFLECVQDMDHENMFWYRQDPGLGLRLIYFSYDVKMKEKGDIPEGYSVSREKKERFSLILESASTNQTSMYLCASRKGGQGQETQYFGPGTRLLVL.

In this sample, this clonotype turned up once. This chain connects TRBV6-6 to TRBJ1-1; D gene ambiguous. V shed 7 bases and J shed 1 base, with 13 bases lying between them. Germline V gives CDR1 MNHNY, CDR2 SVGAGI (reference sequence). The CDR3 sequence is 14 residues long. The CDR3 region is CASNGFTPNTEAFF. The CDR3 DNA is TGTGCCAGCAATGGGTTCACCCCGAACACTGAAGCTTTCTTT.

V is TRBV6-5 and J is TRBJ2-7; no clear D. The V gene's germline CDR1 is MNHEY and CDR2 SVGAGI. The V and J ends lost 0 bases and 0 bases respectively, with 12 bases between them. This CDR3 has 16 amino acids. This CDR3 reads CASSYSSGRFSYEQYF. CDR3 in DNA: TGTGCCAGCAGTTACTCATCAGGCCGCTTCTCCTACGAGCAGTACTTC.

The chain combines TRBV4-3 with TRBJ1-2, with D unresolved. Looked up from germline, CDR1 is LGHNA and CDR2 is YSLEER. Trimming removed 0 bases at V and 4 bases at J, with 12 bases between. The CDR3 spans 15 residues. Written as DNA, the CDR3 is TGCGCCAGCAGCCAAGAAGGAACGCCTTTCTATGGCTACACCTTC. It encodes CASSQEGTPFYGYTF.

The CDR3 protein is CSVPGPSTGSRRGEAFF. DNA for the CDR3: TGCAGCGTGCCCGGCCCCAGCACAGGATCCCGCCGCGGTGAAGCTTTCTTT. The V call is TRBV29-1, the J call TRBJ1-1, with D tentatively TRBD1 (5 bases). The CDR3 has 17 amino acids. From germline, CDR1 is SQVTM and CDR2 ANQGSEA. With 6 bases removed from V and 7 bases from J, the gap between germline ends came to 30 bases. The whole variable domain, filled in from reference TRBV29-1 and TRBJ1-1, reads SAVISQKPSRDICQRGTSLTIQCQVDSQVTMMFWYRQQPGQSLTLIATANQGSEATYESGFVIDKFPISRPNLTFSTLTVSNMSPEDSSIYLCSVPGPSTGSRRGEAFFGQGTRLTVV.

The chain joins TRBV3-1 to TRBJ1-5, with D hard to call. The CDR3 runs 13 residues. The V end was cut by 4 bases, the J end by 5 bases, with 9 bases between. The germline CDR1 and CDR2 sequences are LGHDT and YNNKEL (reference sequence). CDR3 in amino acids: CASSRTADQPQHF. CDR3 nucleotide sequence: TGTGCCAGCAGCCGGACGGCTGATCAGCCCCAGCATTTT.

The chain combines TRBV6-2 or TRBV6-3 with TRBJ2-3; TRBD1 agrees at 7 bases. J was trimmed by 5 bases and V by 5 bases; bases with no gene match: 7. Germline loops: CDR1 MNHEY, CDR2 SVGEGT. The CDR3 is 14 amino acids. CDR3 sequence: CASSDHPGGDTQYF. The CDR3 nucleotides read TGTGCCAGCAGTGACCACCCAGGGGGAGATACGCAGTATTTT.

This clonotype was seen just once. The rearrangement links TRBV20-1 to TRBJ2-3; TRBD2 aligns across 9 bases. The CDR3 covers 15 residues. From germline, CDR1 is DFQATT and CDR2 SNEGSKA (reference sequence). The V gene end was trimmed by 0 bases and the J gene end by 1 base; junction bases not matched to a gene: 2. The CDR3 nucleotides read TGCAGTGCTAGAGAGGGACTAGCAGGCACAGATACGCAGTATTTT. Its protein is CSAREGLAGTDTQYF.

This sequence joins TRBV20-1 and TRBJ1-5; 11 nucleotides match TRBD1. The V gene end was trimmed by 6 bases and the J gene end by 9 bases; junction bases not matched to a gene: 7. CDR1 is DFQATT and CDR2 is SNEGSKA in the germline V gene (reference sequence). The length of the CDR3 is 13 residues. The CDR3 sequence is CSAAGQGAGPQHF. CDR3 nucleotides: TGCAGTGCCGCCGGACAGGGGGCCGGGCCCCAGCATTTT.

The rearrangement uses TRBV28 and TRBJ1-1; D is possibly TRBD1 (6 bases). The CDR3 loop spans 15 amino acids. CDR1 and CDR2 from the germline V gene are MDHEN and SYDVKM. V was cut by 8 bases and J by 4 bases, with 20 bases left in between. DNA of the CDR3: TGTGCCAGCTCCGGCAGGCAGGGGCGGGGCACTGAAGCTTTCTTT. It encodes CASSGRQGRGTEAFF.

This chain connects TRBV5-4 to TRBJ2-1; 7 bases match TRBD2. CDR1 and CDR2 (germline): SGHNT, YYREEE (reference sequence). V shed 0 bases and J 5 bases; nucleotides not matched to a gene: 8. The CDR3 totals 16 residues. CDR3 loop: CASSLGGTIPNNEQFF. The CDR3 nucleotides are TGTGCCAGCAGCTTGGGGGGGACTATCCCAAACAATGAGCAGTTCTTC.

The chain is built from TRBV20-1 and TRBJ1-1; perhaps TRBD1 as D (6 bases). This CDR3 is built from 14 residues. The germline V gene has CDR1 DFQATT and CDR2 SNEGSKA (reference sequence). V lost 6 bases and J 1 base, leaving 15 bases between the germline ends. Here the CDR3 DNA reads TGCAGTGCCCAGGCGGGCAGGGGGAACACTGAAGCTTTCTTT. Its translation: CSAQAGRGNTEAFF.

This chain connects TRBV11-1 to TRBJ2-1, with D perhaps matching TRBD1 or TRBD2 (5 bases each). Germline values: CDR1 SGHAT, CDR2 FQDESV (reference sequence). V lost 4 bases to trimming and J lost 4 bases, with 11 bases between them. The CDR3 has 14 residues. The CDR3 DNA is TGTGCCAGCAGCTCTGCTGGGGGATACAATGAGCAGTTCTTC. This sequence encodes CASSSAGGYNEQFF.

The chain recombines TRBV29-1 with TRBJ2-7; a possible D gene is TRBD2 (6 bases). With 4 bases removed from V and 5 bases from J, the gap between germline ends came to 9 bases. The CDR3 runs 11 residues. Germline loops: CDR1 SQVTM, CDR2 ANQGSEA. Here the CDR3 DNA reads TGCAGCGTTGCGGTAGCGGACGAGCAGTACTTC. This codes for CSVAVADEQYF.

The chain is built from TRBV2 and TRBJ2-6, with 10 bases aligning to TRBD1. Germline trimming cut 6 bases from V and 2 bases from J; bases unmatched to any gene: 4. Germline V gene data show CDR1 as SNHLY and CDR2 as FYNNEI. The CDR3 consists of 16 residues. This CDR3 reads CASRFGTGAGANVLTF. The CDR3 nucleotides read TGTGCCAGCAGGTTTGGGACAGGGGCTGGGGCCAACGTCCTGACTTTC.

The rearrangement uses TRBV20-1 and TRBJ2-7; 7 bases are shared with TRBD2. Germline CDR1 DFQATT, CDR2 SNEGSKA (reference sequence). CDR3 length equals 13 residues. The trim removed 3 bases at V and 4 bases at J, leaving 6 bases unmatched. The CDR3 protein is CSARREPGYEQYF. CDR3 nucleotide sequence: TGCAGTGCTAGGCGGGAGCCGGGGTACGAGCAGTACTTC.